The 5 T cell receptor beta chains below were found in one sample sequenced in a study of blood T cell repertoires in COVID-19. Generated by immunoSEQ multiplex PCR, the TCRdb table keeps only in-frame clones and is missing some. The sample consists of around 73,000 clones, more than 70% of them appearing once. The sequenced sample consisted of peripheral blood. Every receptor here comes from a man aged 65-85 years with COVID-19, enrolled during active disease.

This chain links TRBV7-9 with TRBJ1-2; tentative D call: TRBD1 (6 bases). Between the trimmed V and J ends, which lost 5 bases and 3 bases, there was a span of 13 bases. From germline, CDR1 is SEHNR and CDR2 FQNEAQ (reference sequence). The CDR3 has 14 amino acids. CDR3 residues: CASSPGQWDYGYTF. CDR3 DNA sequence: TGTGCCAGCAGCCCCGGACAGTGGGACTATGGCTACACCTTC.

V and J are TRBV5-6 and TRBJ1-5; D not certain. The V gene lost 1 base and the J gene lost 4 bases, with 12 bases spanning the gap. The germline CDR1 and CDR2 sequences are SGHDT and YYEEEE. The CDR3 has 15 residues. The CDR3 bases are TGTGCCAGCAGCTTGAGACACGCGCAGAATCAGCCCCAGCATTTT. Amino acids: CASSLRHAQNQPQHF.

Here the CDR3 DNA reads TGTGCCAGCAGCTCGTTTGGGGGGATTCGGCAAGAGACCCAGTACTTC. Protein: CASSSFGGIRQETQYF. The chain employs TRBV5-5 and TRBJ2-5, with D maybe TRBD2 (6 bases). Between the trimmed V and J ends, which lost 3 bases and 2 bases, there was a span of 17 bases. Germline CDR1 SGHKS, CDR2 YYEKEE (reference sequence). The CDR3 is made up of 16 amino acids.

The sample holds a few counts of this clone. Other DNA sequences within the sample encode an identical CDR3. The rearrangement joins TRBV7-3 to TRBJ1-1; 10 bases are shared with TRBD1. The CDR3 sequence is 14 residues long. V lost 5 bases and J lost 4; bases outside the gene matches: 4. The germline CDR1 and CDR2 sequences are SGHTA and FQGTGA. The CDR3 spells CASSPGTGATEAFF. In DNA form, the CDR3 reads TGTGCCAGCAGCCCGGGGACAGGGGCCACTGAAGCTTTCTTT.

This clone showed up just a few times. The chain uses TRBV28 and TRBJ1-1, with TRBD1 matching 7 bases. CDR1 is MDHEN and CDR2 is SYDVKM in the germline V gene. Trimming cost V 9 bases and J 6 bases; bases outside gene matches: 10. This CDR3 has 13 residues. The CDR3 spells CASKQGLWAEAFF. Here the CDR3 DNA reads TGTGCCAGTAAACAGGGGCTTTGGGCTGAAGCTTTCTTT.